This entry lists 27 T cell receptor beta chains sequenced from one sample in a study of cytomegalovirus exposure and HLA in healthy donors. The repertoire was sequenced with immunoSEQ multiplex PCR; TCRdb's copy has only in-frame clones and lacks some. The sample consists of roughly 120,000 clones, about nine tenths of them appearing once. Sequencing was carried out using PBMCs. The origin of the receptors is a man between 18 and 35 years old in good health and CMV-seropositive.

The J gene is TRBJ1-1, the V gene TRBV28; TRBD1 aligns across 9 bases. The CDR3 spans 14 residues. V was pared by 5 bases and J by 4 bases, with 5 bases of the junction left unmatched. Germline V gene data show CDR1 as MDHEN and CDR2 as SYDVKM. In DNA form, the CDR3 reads TGTGCCAGCAGTCCCTTGACAGGGGGCACTGAAGCTTTCTTT. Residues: CASSPLTGGTEAFF.

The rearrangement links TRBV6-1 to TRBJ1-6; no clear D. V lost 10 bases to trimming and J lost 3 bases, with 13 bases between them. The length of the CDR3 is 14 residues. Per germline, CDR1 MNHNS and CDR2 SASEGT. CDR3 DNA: TGTGCCACCCTTGTATCGTACTATAATTCACCCCTCCACTTT. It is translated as CATLVSYYNSPLHF.

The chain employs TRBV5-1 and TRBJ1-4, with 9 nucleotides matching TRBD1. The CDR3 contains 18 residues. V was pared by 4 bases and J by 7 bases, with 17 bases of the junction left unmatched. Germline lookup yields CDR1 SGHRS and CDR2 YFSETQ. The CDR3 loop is CASSPLRQGEIIFEKLFF. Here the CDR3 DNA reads TGCGCCAGCAGCCCGTTACGACAGGGGGAGATTATATTTGAAAAACTGTTTTTT.

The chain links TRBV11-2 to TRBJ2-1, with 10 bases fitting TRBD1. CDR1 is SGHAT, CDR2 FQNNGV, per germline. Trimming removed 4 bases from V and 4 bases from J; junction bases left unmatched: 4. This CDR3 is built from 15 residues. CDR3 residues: CASSSRQGAYNEQFF. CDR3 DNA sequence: TGTGCCAGCAGCTCGAGACAGGGGGCTTACAATGAGCAGTTCTTC.

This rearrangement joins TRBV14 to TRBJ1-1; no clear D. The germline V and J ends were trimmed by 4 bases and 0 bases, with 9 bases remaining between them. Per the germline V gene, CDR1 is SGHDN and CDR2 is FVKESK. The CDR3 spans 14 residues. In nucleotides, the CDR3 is TGTGCCAGCAGCCGCCTACCTATGAACACTGAAGCTTTCTTT. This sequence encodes CASSRLPMNTEAFF.

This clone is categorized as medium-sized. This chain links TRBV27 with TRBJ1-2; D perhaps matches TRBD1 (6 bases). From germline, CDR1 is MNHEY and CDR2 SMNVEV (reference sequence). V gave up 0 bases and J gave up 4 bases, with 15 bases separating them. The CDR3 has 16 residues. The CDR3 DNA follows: TGTGCCAGCAGTTTATCGGTGGGGGGGGGCGGCTATGGCTACACCTTC. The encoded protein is CASSLSVGGGGYGYTF.

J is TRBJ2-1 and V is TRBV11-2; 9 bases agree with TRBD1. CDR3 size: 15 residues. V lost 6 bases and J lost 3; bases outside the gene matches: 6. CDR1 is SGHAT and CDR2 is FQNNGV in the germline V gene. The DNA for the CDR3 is TGTGCCAGCAGAGGGGGACAGGGAGGCTACAATGAGCAGTTCTTC. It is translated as CASRGGQGGYNEQFF.

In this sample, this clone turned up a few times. CDR3 sequence reads: CASSFLLGAGYGYTF. CDR3 DNA: TGTGCCAGCAGTTTCCTATTGGGGGCGGGCTATGGCTACACCTTC. The chain is built from TRBV28 and TRBJ1-2; D is possibly TRBD1 (6 bases). The CDR3 consists of 15 residues. Deletions cut 3 bases from V and 4 bases from J, with 15 bases between. The germline gives CDR1 MDHEN, CDR2 SYDVKM.

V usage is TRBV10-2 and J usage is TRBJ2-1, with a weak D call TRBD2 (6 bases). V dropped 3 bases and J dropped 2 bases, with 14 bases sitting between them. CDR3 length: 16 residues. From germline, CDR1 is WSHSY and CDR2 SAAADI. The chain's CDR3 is CASSDAGVAAYNEQFF. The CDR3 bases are TGCGCCAGCAGTGACGCTGGAGTAGCGGCCTACAATGAGCAGTTCTTC.

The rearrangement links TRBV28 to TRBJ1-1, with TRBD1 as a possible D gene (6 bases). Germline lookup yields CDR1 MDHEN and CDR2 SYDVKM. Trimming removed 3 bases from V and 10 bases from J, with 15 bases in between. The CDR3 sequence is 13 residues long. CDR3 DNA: TGTGCCAGCAGTTTTCGCTCAGGGGTTGCAGCTTTCTTT. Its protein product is CASSFRSGVAAFF.

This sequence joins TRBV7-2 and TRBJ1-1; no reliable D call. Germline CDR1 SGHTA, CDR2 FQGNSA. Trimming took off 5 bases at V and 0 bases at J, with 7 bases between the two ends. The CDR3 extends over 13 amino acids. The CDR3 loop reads CASSAQLNTEAFF. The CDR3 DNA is TGTGCCAGCAGCGCCCAGTTGAACACTGAAGCTTTCTTT. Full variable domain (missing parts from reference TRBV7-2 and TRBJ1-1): GAGVSQSPSNKVTEKGKDVELRCDPISGHTALYWYRQSLGQGLEFLIYFQGNSAPDKSGLPSDRFSAERTGGSVSTLTIQRTQQEDSAVYLCASSAQLNTEAFFGQGTRLTVV.

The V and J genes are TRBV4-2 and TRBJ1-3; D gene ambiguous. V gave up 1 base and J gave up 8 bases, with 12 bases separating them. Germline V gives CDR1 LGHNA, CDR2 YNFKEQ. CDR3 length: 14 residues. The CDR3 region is CASSQGQEWDTIYF. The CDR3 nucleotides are TGTGCCAGCAGCCAAGGACAAGAATGGGACACCATATATTTT.

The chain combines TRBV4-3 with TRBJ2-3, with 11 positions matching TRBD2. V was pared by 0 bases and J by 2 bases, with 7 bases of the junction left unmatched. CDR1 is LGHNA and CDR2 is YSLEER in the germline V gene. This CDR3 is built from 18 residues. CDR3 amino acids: CASSQDTLAGGLTDTQYF. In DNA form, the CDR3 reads TGCGCCAGCAGCCAAGATACCCTAGCGGGGGGACTCACAGATACGCAGTATTTT.

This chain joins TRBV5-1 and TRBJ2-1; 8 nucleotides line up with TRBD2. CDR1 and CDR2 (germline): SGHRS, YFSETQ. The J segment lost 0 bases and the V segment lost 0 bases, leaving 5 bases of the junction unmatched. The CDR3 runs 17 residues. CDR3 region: CASSLVASGHSYNEQFF. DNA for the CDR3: TGCGCCAGCAGCTTGGTGGCTAGCGGGCACTCCTACAATGAGCAGTTCTTC.

CDR3 sequence (DNA): TGTGCCAGCAGTCCGGGGGGTCTATCCTACAATGAGCAGTTCTTC. As protein: CASSPGGLSYNEQFF. This rearrangement joins TRBV6-5 to TRBJ2-1; 7 nucleotides match TRBD2. There are 15 residues in the CDR3. CDR1 and CDR2 (germline): MNHEY, SVGAGI. The V and J ends lost 5 bases and 1 base, in that order; junction bases with no gene match: 5.

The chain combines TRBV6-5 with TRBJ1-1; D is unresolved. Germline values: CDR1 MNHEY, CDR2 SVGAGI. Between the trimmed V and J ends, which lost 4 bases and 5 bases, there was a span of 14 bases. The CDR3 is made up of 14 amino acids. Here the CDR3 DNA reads TGTGCCAGCAGTTCCCGCCCCACAGTTACTGAAGCTTTCTTT. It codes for CASSSRPTVTEAFF.

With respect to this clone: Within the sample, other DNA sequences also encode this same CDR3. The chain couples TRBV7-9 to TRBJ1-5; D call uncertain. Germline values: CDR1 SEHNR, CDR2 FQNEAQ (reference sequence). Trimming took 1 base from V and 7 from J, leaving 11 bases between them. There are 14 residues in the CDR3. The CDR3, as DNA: TGTGCCAGCAGCTTAGGTGGTGGCGGGCAGCCCCAGCATTTT. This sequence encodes CASSLGGGGQPQHF. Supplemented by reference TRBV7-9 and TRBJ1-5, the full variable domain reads DTGVSQNPRHKITKRGQNVTFRCDPISEHNRLYWYRQTLGQGPEFLTYFQNEAQLEKSRLLSDRFSAERPKGSFSTLEIQRTEQGDSAMYLCASSLGGGGQPQHFGDGTRLSIL.

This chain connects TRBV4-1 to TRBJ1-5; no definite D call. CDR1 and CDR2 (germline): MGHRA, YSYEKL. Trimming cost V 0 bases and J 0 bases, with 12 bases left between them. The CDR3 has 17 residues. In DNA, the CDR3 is TGCGCCAGCAGCCAAGAGAGGGCAGGACCTAGCAATCAGCCCCAGCATTTT. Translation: CASSQERAGPSNQPQHF.

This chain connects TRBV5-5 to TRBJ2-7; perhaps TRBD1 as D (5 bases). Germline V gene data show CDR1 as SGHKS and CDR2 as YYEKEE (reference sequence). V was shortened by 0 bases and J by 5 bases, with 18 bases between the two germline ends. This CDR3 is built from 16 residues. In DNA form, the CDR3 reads TGTGCCAGCAGCTTGGGCATCCAAACCGACAGAGACGAGCAGTACTTC. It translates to CASSLGIQTDRDEQYF.

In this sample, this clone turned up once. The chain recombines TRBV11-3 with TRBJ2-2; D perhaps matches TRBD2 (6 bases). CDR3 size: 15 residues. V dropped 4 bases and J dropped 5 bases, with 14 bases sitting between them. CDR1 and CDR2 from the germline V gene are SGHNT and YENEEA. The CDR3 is CASSSSGGNTGELFF. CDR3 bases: TGTGCCAGCAGCTCAAGTGGAGGGAATACCGGGGAGCTGTTTTTT.

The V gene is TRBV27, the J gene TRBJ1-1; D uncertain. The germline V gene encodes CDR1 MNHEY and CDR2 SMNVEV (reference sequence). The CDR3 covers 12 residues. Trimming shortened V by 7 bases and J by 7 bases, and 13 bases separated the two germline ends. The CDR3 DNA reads TGTGCCAGCATACCCTCGTACGGTGAAGCTTTCTTT. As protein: CASIPSYGEAFF.

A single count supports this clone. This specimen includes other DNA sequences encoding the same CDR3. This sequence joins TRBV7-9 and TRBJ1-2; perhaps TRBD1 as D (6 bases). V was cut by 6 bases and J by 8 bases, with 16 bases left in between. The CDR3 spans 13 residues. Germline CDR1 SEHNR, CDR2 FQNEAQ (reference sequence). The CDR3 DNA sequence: TGTGCCAGCAGACCTCTACAAGGGGGAGGCTACACCTTC. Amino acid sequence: CASRPLQGGGYTF. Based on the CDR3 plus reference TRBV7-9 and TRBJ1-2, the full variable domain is DTGVSQNPRHKITKRGQNVTFRCDPISEHNRLYWYRQTLGQGPEFLTYFQNEAQLEKSRLLSDRFSAERPKGSFSTLEIQRTEQGDSAMYLCASRPLQGGGYTFGSGTRLTVV.

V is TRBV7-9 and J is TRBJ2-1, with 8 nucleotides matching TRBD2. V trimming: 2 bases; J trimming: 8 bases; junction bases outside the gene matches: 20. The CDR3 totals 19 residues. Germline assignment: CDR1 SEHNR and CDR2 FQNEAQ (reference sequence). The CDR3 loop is CASSLRPGGPRDRWDEQFF. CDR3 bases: TGTGCCAGCAGCTTACGGCCGGGGGGGCCACGGGATCGGTGGGATGAGCAGTTCTTC. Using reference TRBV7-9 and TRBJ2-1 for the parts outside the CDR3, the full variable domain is DTGVSQNPRHKITKRGQNVTFRCDPISEHNRLYWYRQTLGQGPEFLTYFQNEAQLEKSRLLSDRFSAERPKGSFSTLEIQRTEQGDSAMYLCASSLRPGGPRDRWDEQFFGPGTRLTVL.

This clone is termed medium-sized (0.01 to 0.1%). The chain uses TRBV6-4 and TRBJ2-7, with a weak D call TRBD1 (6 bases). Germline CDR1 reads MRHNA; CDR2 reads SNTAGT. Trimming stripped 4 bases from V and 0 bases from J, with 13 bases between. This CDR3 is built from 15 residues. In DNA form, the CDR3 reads TGTGCCAGCAGTGTAGAGGGGGAAAGCTCCTACGAGCAGTACTTC. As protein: CASSVEGESSYEQYF.

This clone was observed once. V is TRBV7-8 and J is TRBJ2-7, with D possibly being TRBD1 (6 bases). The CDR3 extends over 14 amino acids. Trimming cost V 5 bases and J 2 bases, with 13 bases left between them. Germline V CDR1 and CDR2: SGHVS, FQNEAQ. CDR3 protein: CASSRRDIPYEQYF. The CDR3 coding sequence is TGTGCCAGCAGCCGTCGGGACATACCCTACGAGCAGTACTTC.

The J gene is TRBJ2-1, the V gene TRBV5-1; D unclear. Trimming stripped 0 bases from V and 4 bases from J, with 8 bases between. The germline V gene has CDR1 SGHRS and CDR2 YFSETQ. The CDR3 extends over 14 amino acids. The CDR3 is CASSLAPLYNEQFF. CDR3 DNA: TGCGCCAGCAGCTTGGCCCCTCTTTACAATGAGCAGTTCTTC.

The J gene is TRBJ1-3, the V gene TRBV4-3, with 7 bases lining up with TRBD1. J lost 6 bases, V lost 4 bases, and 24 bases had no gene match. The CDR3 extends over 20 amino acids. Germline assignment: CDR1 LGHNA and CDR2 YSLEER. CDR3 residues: CASSPQKHVRGQARENTIYF. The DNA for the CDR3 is TGCGCCAGCAGCCCACAAAAACACGTGAGAGGACAGGCTCGAGAAAACACCATATATTTT.